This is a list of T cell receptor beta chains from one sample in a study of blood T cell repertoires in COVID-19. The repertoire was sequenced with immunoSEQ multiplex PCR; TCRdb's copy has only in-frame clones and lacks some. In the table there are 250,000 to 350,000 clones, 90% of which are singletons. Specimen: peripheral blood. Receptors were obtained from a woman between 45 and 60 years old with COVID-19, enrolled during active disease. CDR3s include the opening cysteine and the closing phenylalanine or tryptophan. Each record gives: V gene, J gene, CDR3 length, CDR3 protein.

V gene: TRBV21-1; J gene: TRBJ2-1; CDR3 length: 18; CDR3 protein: CASSKSPPQGLAGGEQFF
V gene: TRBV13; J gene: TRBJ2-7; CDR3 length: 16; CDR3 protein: CASRVTGGAFTYEQYF
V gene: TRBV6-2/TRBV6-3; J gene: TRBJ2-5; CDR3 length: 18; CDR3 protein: CASSYHHLGGRAVETQYF
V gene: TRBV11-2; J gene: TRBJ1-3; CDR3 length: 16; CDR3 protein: CASSAHRAHSGNTIYF
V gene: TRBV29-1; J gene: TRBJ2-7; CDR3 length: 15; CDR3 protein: CSVVWEDRAFYEQYF
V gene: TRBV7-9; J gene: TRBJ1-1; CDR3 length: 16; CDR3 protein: CASSTPQGLENTEAFF
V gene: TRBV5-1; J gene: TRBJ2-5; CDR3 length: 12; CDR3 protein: CASSQDSETQYF
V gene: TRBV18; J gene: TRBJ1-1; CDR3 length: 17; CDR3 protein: CASSPLRSRGENTEAFF
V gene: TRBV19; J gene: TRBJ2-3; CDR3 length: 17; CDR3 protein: CASSIDRGLPTTDTQYF
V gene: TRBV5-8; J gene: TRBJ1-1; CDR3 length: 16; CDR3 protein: CASNQKKGARNTEAFF
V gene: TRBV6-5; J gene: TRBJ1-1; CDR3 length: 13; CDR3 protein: CASSYDRNTEAFF
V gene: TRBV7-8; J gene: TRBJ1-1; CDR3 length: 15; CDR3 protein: CASSLRGTRNTEAFF
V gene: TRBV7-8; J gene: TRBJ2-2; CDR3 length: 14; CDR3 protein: CASSLSSNTGELFF
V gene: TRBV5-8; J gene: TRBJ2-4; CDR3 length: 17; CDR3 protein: CASSTSGYLLAKNIQYF
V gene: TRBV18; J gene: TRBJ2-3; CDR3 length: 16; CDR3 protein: CASSPPGLAGVDTQYF
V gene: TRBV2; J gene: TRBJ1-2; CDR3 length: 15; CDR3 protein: CASHRDRASNYGYTF
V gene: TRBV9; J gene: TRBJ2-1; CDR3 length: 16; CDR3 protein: CASSPPSGSFYNEQFF
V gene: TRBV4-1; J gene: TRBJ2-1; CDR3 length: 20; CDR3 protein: CASSQDRGTSGALRRYEQFF
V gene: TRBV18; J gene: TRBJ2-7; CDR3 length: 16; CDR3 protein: CASSPPGTGGSYEQYF
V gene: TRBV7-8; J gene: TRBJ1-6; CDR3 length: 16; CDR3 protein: CASSLGTAINNSPLHF
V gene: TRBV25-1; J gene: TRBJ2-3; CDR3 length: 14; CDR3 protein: CASSRWEMSDTQYF
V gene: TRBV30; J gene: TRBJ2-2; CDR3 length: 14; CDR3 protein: CAWSSGALTGELFF
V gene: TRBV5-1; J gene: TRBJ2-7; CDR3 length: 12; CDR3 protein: CASSTNRGEQYF
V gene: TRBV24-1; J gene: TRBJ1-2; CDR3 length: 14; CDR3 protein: CATFSGQGISGYTF
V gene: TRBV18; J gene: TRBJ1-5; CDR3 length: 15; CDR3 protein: CASSPLSASNQPQHF
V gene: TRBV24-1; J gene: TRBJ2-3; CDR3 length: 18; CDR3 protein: CATSDIPGQGRPADTQYF
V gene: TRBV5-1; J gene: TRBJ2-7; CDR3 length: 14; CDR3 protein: CASSPLAGAHEQYF
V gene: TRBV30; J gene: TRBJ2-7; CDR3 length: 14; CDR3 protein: CACRLAGSSYEQYF
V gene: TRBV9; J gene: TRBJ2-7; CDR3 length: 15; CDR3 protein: CASTVGDTGSYEQYF